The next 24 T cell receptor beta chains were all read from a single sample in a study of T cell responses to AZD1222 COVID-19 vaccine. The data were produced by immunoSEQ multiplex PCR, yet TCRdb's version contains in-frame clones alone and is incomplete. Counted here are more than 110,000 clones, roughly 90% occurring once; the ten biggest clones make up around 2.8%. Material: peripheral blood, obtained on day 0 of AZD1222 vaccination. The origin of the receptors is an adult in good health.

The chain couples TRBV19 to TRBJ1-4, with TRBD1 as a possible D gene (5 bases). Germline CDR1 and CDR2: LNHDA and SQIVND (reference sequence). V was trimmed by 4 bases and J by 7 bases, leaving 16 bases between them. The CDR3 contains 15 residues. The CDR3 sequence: CASSTRRGGGEKLFF. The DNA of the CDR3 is TGTGCCAGTAGTACCCGGAGAGGTGGGGGTGAAAAACTGTTTTTT.

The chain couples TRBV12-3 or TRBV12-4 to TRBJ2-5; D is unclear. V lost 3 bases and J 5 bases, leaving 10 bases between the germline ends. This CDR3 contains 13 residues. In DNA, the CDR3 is TGTGCCAGCAGTTTGCTCGTTAGGGAGACCCAGTACTTC. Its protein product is CASSLLVRETQYF.

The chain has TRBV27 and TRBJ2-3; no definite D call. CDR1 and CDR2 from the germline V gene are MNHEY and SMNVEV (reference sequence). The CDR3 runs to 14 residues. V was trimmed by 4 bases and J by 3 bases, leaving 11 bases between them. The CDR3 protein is CASSWLGNTDTQYF. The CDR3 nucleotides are TGTGCCAGCAGTTGGCTGGGGAATACAGATACGCAGTATTTT.

CDR3 coding DNA: TGCAGCGTTGAAGAGGCAAATTCCTACAATGAGCAGTTCTTC. It is translated as CSVEEANSYNEQFF. The chain is built from TRBV29-1 and TRBJ2-1, with no clear D. Per the germline V gene, CDR1 is SQVTM and CDR2 is ANQGSEA. Deletions cut 0 bases from V and 1 base from J, with 7 bases between. The CDR3 is 14 residues long.

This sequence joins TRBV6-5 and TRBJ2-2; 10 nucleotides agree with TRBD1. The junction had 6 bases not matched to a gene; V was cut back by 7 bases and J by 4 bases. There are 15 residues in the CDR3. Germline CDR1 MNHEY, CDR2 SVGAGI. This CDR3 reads CASKDRGLGTGELFF. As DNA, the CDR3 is TGTGCCAGCAAAGACAGGGGGCTCGGCACCGGGGAGCTGTTTTTT.

The CDR3: CASSQGTSAPLHF. The CDR3 coding sequence is TGCGCCAGCAGCCAAGGGACATCAGCACCCCTCCACTTT. The rearrangement links TRBV4-1 to TRBJ1-6, with D perhaps matching TRBD1 (5 bases). V lost 1 base and J 11 bases, leaving 9 bases between the germline ends. Germline CDR1 reads MGHRA; CDR2 reads YSYEKL. The CDR3 covers 13 residues.

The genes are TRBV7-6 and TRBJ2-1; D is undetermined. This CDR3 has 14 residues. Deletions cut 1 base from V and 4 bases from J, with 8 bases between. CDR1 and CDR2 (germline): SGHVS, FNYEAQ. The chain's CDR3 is CASSLEVTYNEQFF. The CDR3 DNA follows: TGTGCCAGCAGCTTAGAGGTCACTTACAATGAGCAGTTCTTC.

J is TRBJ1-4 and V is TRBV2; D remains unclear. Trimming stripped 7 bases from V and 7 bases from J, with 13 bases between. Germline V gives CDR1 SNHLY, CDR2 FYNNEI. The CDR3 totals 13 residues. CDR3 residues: CASKKGFGEKLFF. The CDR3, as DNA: TGTGCCAGCAAGAAAGGTTTCGGTGAAAAACTGTTTTTT.

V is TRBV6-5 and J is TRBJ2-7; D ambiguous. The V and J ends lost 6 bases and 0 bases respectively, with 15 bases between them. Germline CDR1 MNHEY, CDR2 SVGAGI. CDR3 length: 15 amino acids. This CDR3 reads CASRETRSGSYEQYF. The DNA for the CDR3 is TGTGCCAGCAGGGAGACGCGGTCGGGCTCCTACGAGCAGTACTTC.

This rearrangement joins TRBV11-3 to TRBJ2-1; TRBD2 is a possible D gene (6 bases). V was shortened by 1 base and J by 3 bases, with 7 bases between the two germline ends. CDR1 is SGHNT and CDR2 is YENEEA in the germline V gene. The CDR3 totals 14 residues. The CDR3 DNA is TGTGCCAGCAGCTTAGGCGGGATCTACAATGAGCAGTTCTTC. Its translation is CASSLGGIYNEQFF.

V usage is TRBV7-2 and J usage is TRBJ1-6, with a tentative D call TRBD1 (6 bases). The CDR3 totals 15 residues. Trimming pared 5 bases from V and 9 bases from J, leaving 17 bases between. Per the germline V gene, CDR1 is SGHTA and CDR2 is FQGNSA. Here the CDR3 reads CASSLDSNRVSPLHF. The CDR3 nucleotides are TGTGCCAGCAGCCTGGACTCCAACAGGGTTTCACCCCTCCACTTT.

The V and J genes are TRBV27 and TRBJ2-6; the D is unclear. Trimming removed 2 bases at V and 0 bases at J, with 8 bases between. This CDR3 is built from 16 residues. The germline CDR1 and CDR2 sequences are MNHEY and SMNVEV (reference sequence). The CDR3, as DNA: TGTGCCAGCAGTTTAGACCCCAACTCTGGGGCCAACGTCCTGACTTTC. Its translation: CASSLDPNSGANVLTF.

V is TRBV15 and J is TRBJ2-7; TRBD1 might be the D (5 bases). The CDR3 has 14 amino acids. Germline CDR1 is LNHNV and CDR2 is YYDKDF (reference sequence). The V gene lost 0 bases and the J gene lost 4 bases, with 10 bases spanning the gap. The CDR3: CATSRERYRYEQYF. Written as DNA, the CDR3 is TGTGCCACCAGCAGAGAAAGATACAGGTACGAGCAGTACTTC.

The DNA for the CDR3 is TGTGCCAGTAGAGAAACTAGCGGGAGGCTAGATACGCAGTATTTT. Its protein is CASRETSGRLDTQYF. The V call is TRBV19, the J call TRBJ2-3; TRBD2 matches at 12 bases. CDR1 is LNHDA and CDR2 is SQIVND in the germline V gene (reference sequence). J lost 5 bases, V lost 6 bases, and 6 bases had no gene match. There are 15 residues in the CDR3. Full variable domain (rest looked up from reference TRBV19 and TRBJ2-3): DGGITQSPKYLFRKEGQNVTLSCEQNLNHDAMYWYRQDPGQGLRLIYYSQIVNDFQKGDIAEGYSVSREKKESFPLTVTSAQKNPTAFYLCASRETSGRLDTQYFGPGTRLTVL.

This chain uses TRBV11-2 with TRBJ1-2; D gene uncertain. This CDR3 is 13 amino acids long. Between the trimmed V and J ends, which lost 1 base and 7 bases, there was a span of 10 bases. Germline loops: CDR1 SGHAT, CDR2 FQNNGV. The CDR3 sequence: CASSLGATAGYTF. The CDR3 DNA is TGTGCCAGCAGCTTAGGAGCCACGGCTGGCTACACCTTC.

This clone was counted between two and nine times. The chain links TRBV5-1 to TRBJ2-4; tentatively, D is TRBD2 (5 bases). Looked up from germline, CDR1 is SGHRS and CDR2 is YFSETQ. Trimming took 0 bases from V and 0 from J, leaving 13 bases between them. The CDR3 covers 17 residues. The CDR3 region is CASSLVTSGLAKNIQYF. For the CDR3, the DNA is TGCGCCAGCAGCTTGGTAACTAGTGGGCTAGCCAAAAACATTCAGTACTTC.

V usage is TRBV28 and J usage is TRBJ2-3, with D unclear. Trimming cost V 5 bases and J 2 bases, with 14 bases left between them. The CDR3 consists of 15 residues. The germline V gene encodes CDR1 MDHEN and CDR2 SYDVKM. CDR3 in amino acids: CASSPPLGNTDTQYF. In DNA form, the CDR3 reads TGTGCCAGCAGTCCCCCCCTCGGAAACACAGATACGCAGTATTTT.

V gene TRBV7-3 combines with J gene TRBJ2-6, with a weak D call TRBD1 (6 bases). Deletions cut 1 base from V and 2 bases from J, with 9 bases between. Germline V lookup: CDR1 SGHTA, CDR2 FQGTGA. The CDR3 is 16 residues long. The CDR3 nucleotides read TGTGCCAGCAGCTTAAATGGGGGCGCTGGGGCCAACGTCCTGACTTTC. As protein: CASSLNGGAGANVLTF.

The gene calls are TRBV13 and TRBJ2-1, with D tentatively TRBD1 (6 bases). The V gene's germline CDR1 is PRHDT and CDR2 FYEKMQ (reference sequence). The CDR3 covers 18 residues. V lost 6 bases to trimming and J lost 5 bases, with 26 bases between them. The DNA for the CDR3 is TGTGCCAGCAGGAGGCAGGGGTTTTTGGGACGGCGGGACAATGAGCAGTTCTTC. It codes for CASRRQGFLGRRDNEQFF.

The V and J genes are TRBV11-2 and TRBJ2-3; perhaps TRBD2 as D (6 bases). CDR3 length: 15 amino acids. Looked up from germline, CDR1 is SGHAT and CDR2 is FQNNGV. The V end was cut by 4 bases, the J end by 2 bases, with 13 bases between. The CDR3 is CASSYTRGSTDTQYF. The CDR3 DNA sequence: TGTGCCAGCAGCTACACCCGGGGGTCCACAGATACGCAGTATTTT.

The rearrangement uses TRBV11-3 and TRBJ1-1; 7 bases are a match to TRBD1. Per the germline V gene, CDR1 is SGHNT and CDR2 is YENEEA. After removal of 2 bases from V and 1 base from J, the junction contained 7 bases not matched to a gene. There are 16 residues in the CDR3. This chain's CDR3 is CASSLSGGAPNTEAFF. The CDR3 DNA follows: TGTGCCAGCAGCTTATCAGGGGGGGCCCCGAACACTGAAGCTTTCTTT.

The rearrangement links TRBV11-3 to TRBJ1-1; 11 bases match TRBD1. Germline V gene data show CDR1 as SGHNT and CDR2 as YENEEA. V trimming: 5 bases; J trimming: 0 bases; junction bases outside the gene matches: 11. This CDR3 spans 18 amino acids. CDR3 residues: CASSRLPGQGGLNTEAFF. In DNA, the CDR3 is TGTGCCAGCAGCCGTTTACCGGGACAGGGGGGCCTGAACACTGAAGCTTTCTTT.

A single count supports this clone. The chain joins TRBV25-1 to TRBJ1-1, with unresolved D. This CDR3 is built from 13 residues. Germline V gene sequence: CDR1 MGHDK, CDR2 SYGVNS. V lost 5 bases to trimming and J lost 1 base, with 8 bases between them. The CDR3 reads CASSRKQNTEAFF. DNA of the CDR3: TGTGCCAGCAGTCGAAAGCAGAACACTGAAGCTTTCTTT. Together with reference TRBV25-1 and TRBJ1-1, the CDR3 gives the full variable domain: EADIYQTPRYLVIGTGKKITLECSQTMGHDKMYWYQQDPGMELHLIHYSYGVNSTEKGDLSSESTVSRIRTEHFPLTLESARPSHTSQYLCASSRKQNTEAFFGQGTRLTVV.

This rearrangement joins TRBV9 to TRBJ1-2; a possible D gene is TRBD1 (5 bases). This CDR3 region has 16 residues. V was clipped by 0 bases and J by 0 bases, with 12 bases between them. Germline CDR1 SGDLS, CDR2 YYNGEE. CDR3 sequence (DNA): TGTGCCAGCAGCGTAGGAGGCGGGGCCGCTAACTATGGCTACACCTTC. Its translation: CASSVGGGAANYGYTF.